This TCR beta chain emerged from a study of shared clonotypes between healthy human individuals. Study-wide background: The cohort had a couple of women and three men, ages 18 to 49.

Using immunoSEQ multiplex PCR, the repertoire was profiled, and TCRdb retains in-frame clones only, with some absent. This table has 1 million to 1.2 million clones, roughly 80% appearing once. V gave up 0 bases and J gave up 1 base, with 5 bases separating them. Germline V lookup: CDR1 SGHRS, CDR2 YFSETQ. The CDR3 consists of 14 residues. This clone was counted a few times. The sample carries other DNA sequences with the same CDR3. This clonotype was obtained from a man aged 18 to 29 in good health. Some clones in this sample may be carry-over from other donors' samples. The sequenced sample consisted of memory CD4+ T cells from PBMCs. Subset specified: CD45RA-negative fraction. The chain links TRBV5-1 to TRBJ1-3; D gene ambiguous. The CDR3: CASSLVGSGNTIYF. The CDR3 DNA follows: TGCGCCAGCAGCTTGGTGGGGTCTGGAAACACCATATATTTT. Using reference TRBV5-1 and TRBJ1-3 for the parts outside the CDR3, the full variable domain is KAGVTQTPRYLIKTRGQQVTLSCSPISGHRSVSWYQQTPGQGLQFLFEYFSETQRNKGNFPGRFSGRQFSNSRSEMNVSTLELGDSALYLCASSLVGSGNTIYFGEGSWLTVV.